This T cell receptor (beta chain) came from a study of cytomegalovirus exposure and HLA in healthy donors. Study-wide context: There were 350 to 400 genotyped donors. Of these, 81% fell in the genetic ancestry cluster associated with self-reported Caucasian donors. Study-wide findings and caveats: In an earlier analysis, productive rearrangement rates for most beta V segments clustered near 87% or 30%. According to reports, the classifier identified cytomegalovirus status with high specificity and sensitivity. Most CMV-associated TCR beta chains appeared HLA-restricted in a later analysis.

Per germline, CDR1 SGHRS and CDR2 YFSETQ. The CDR3 is 14 amino acids. Trimming pared 2 bases from V and 0 bases from J, leaving 7 bases between. This clone was seen only once. Its specificity is unknown. The PCR ran on 60 Vbeta and 13 Jbeta primers. The method was immunoSEQ multiplex PCR; TCRdb's version includes in-frame clones alone and lacks a portion of them. Of hundreds of thousands of clones listed, 82% are singletons. The TCR comes from a woman aged 40 to 50 in good health and CMV-seronegative. The source material was PBMCs. The chain has TRBV5-1 and TRBJ2-3; D remains ambiguous. The CDR3 sequence is CASSFQSSTDTQYF. In nucleotides, the CDR3 is TGCGCCAGCAGCTTCCAGTCTAGCACAGATACGCAGTATTTT.